These 23 T cell receptor beta chains were sequenced from one sample in a study of T cell responses to AZD1222 COVID-19 vaccine (dated by TCRdb to the early 2020s). The library was generated by the immunoSEQ multiplex PCR assay. TCRdb took over this immuneACCESS table, retaining in-frame rearrangements with V and J assigned. Such tables are incomplete; in checked studies, under half of the missing clones stem from an unresolved V gene, and the remainder is unexplained. This sample comprises under 20,000 clones, over 60% of them detected only once. The top ten constitute 14% of the sample. The sample's time point label is to be understood as: about 28 days (+/-7) after the second vaccine dose. Sequenced here: peripheral blood, sampled 28 days after the second AZD1222 dose. The receptors were sampled from an adult who received the AZD1222 COVID-19 vaccine.

V usage is TRBV28 and J usage is TRBJ2-7, with D possibly being TRBD2 (5 bases). The V end was cut by 5 bases, the J end by 1 base, with 15 bases between. The CDR3 spans 15 residues. CDR1 MDHEN and CDR2 SYDVKM come from the germline V gene. The chain's CDR3 is CASSPEESYSYEQYF. In DNA, the CDR3 is TGTGCCAGCAGTCCGGAGGAAAGTTATTCCTACGAGCAGTACTTC.

This chain joins TRBV29-1 and TRBJ1-6; 7 nucleotides line up with TRBD1. Germline trimming cut 4 bases from V and 3 bases from J; bases unmatched to any gene: 0. This CDR3 is built from 13 residues. The germline gives CDR1 SQVTM, CDR2 ANQGSEA. CDR3 DNA sequence: TGCAGCGTTGGGGACAGCTATAATTCACCCCTCCACTTT. This sequence encodes CSVGDSYNSPLHF.

The rearrangement uses TRBV10-3 and TRBJ1-3; 7 bases line up with TRBD1. CDR1 ENHRY and CDR2 SYGVKD come from the germline V gene. This CDR3 comprises 14 residues. V was pared by 7 bases and J by 0 bases, with 3 bases of the junction left unmatched. Here the CDR3 reads CAIKGTVSGNTIYF. The CDR3 DNA sequence: TGTGCCATCAAGGGGACAGTCTCTGGAAACACCATATATTTT.

The J gene is TRBJ2-7, the V gene TRBV5-5, with D possibly matching TRBD1 (6 bases). CDR3 length: 15 amino acids. Germline V gene sequence: CDR1 SGHKS, CDR2 YYEKEE (reference sequence). V lost 2 bases, J lost 3 bases, and 15 bases lay in between. Written as DNA, the CDR3 is TGTGCCAGCAGCTTATCAGGGGACATGATCTACGAGCAGTACTTC. Protein: CASSLSGDMIYEQYF.

This clone was counted between two and nine times. V gene TRBV3-1 (or the pseudogene TRBV3-2) combines with J gene TRBJ1-1; the D gene is possibly TRBD1 (5 bases). The V end was cut by 6 bases, the J end by 2 bases, with 13 bases between. Per germline, CDR1 LGHDT and CDR2 YNNKEL (reference sequence). The CDR3 loop spans 14 amino acids. This CDR3 is CASSLTTGNTEAFF. As DNA, the CDR3 is TGTGCCAGCAGTCTTACAACAGGTAACACTGAAGCTTTCTTT.

J is TRBJ1-6 and V is TRBV3-1 (or the pseudogene TRBV3-2); the match to TRBD1 covers 7 bases. Germline V gene sequence: CDR1 LGHDT, CDR2 YNNKEL (reference sequence). Losses at the gene ends were 4 bases for V and 10 bases for J; bases not matched to a gene: 13. The CDR3 is 16 amino acids. CDR3 loop: CASSPGTVITYSPLHF. The CDR3 DNA reads TGTGCCAGCAGCCCCGGGACAGTTATAACCTACTCACCCCTCCACTTT.

This rearrangement joins TRBV18 to TRBJ1-3; D is ambiguous. This CDR3 is built from 15 residues. V dropped 5 bases and J dropped 0 bases, with 11 bases sitting between them. CDR1 and CDR2 from the germline V gene are KGHSH and LQKENI. The CDR3 DNA reads as TGTGCCAGCTCAAAGCAGGACGACTCTGGAAACACCATATATTTT. Translating it yields CASSKQDDSGNTIYF.

The chain uses TRBV29-1 and TRBJ2-7; D might be TRBD1 (5 bases). V was clipped by 4 bases and J by 2 bases, with 12 bases between them. The CDR3 totals 13 residues. Germline lookup yields CDR1 SQVTM and CDR2 ANQGSEA. The CDR3 region is CSVGQGYPYEQYF. The CDR3 bases are TGCAGCGTTGGCCAGGGTTACCCCTACGAGCAGTACTTC.

The CDR3 DNA sequence: TGCGCCAGCAGCTTGGCGGGGCTCAACTACGAGCAGTACTTC. This gives the protein CASSLAGLNYEQYF. This sequence joins TRBV5-1 and TRBJ2-7, with D possibly being TRBD1 or TRBD2 (5 bases each). Germline V gives CDR1 SGHRS, CDR2 YFSETQ. The CDR3 length is 14 residues. The germline V and J ends were trimmed by 0 bases and 3 bases, with 10 bases remaining between them.

Here the CDR3 reads CASSRERLVAKNIQYF. The CDR3 DNA sequence: TGCGCCAGCAGCCGGGAGCGACTAGTAGCCAAAAACATTCAGTACTTC. This chain links TRBV4-3 with TRBJ2-4, with a tentative D call TRBD2 (6 bases). The V gene's germline CDR1 is LGHNA and CDR2 YSLEER. The V and J ends lost 4 bases and 0 bases respectively, with 13 bases between them. The CDR3 covers 16 residues.

The rearrangement joins TRBV19 to TRBJ1-3; D gene uncertain. CDR3 length equals 15 residues. Between the trimmed V and J ends, which lost 8 bases and 0 bases, there was a span of 14 bases. Germline V gives CDR1 LNHDA, CDR2 SQIVND (reference sequence). CDR3 nucleotides: TGTGCCAGTGCCGGATGGGTCAGCTCTGGAAACACCATATATTTT. Translated: CASAGWVSSGNTIYF.

The V call is TRBV27, the J call TRBJ2-3; D is unresolved. This CDR3 region has 12 residues. V lost 6 bases to trimming and J lost 3 bases, with 7 bases between them. Germline V lookup: CDR1 MNHEY, CDR2 SMNVEV (reference sequence). CDR3 loop: CASSMGTDTQYF. The CDR3 DNA sequence: TGTGCCAGCAGCATGGGGACAGATACGCAGTATTTT.

In DNA form, the CDR3 reads TGTGCCAGCAGCCTCGACAGGGGGCTCGTCGGAGCTTTCTTT. It translates to CASSLDRGLVGAFF. V usage is TRBV27 and J usage is TRBJ1-1; 10 positions match TRBD1. Germline-derived CDR1 and CDR2 are MNHEY and SMNVEV (reference sequence). This CDR3 is 14 amino acids long. With V trimmed by 6 bases and J by 10 bases, 11 bases remained unmatched.

The chain has TRBV7-2 and TRBJ1-2; the D is unclear. Per germline, CDR1 SGHTA and CDR2 FQGNSA. This CDR3 has 12 amino acids. The germline V and J ends were trimmed by 5 bases and 1 base, with 5 bases remaining between them. In DNA form, the CDR3 reads TGTGCCAGCAGCCTACGTAACTATGGCTACACCTTC. This sequence encodes CASSLRNYGYTF. The entire variable domain, with the rest obtained from reference TRBV7-2 and TRBJ1-2, is as follows: GAGVSQSPSNKVTEKGKDVELRCDPISGHTALYWYRQSLGQGLEFLIYFQGNSAPDKSGLPSDRFSAERTGGSVSTLTIQRTQQEDSAVYLCASSLRNYGYTFGSGTRLTVV.

The chain couples TRBV12-3 or TRBV12-4 to TRBJ2-5; no reliable D call. The V gene lost 4 bases and the J gene lost 10 bases, with 10 bases spanning the gap. This CDR3 is 11 amino acids long. CDR3 nucleotide sequence: TGTGCCAGCAGTTCCATTGAGGTCCAGTACTTC. Amino acids: CASSSIEVQYF.

The V gene is TRBV19, the J gene TRBJ1-1; no clear D. The CDR3 runs 14 residues. CDR1 and CDR2 from the germline V gene are LNHDA and SQIVND (reference sequence). V lost 3 bases, J lost 1 base, and 9 bases lay in between. CDR3 residues: CASSIPYTNTEAFF. For the CDR3, the DNA is TGTGCCAGTAGTATCCCATACACGAACACTGAAGCTTTCTTT.

Points on this clone: Different DNA sequences within this sample yield the same CDR3. The chain carries TRBV7-9 and TRBJ1-1; tentatively, D is TRBD1 (6 bases). CDR3 length equals 16 residues. CDR1 and CDR2 (germline): SEHNR, FQNEAQ (reference sequence). The ends were cut back, 5 bases at V and 8 bases at J, with 24 bases in the middle. The CDR3 spells CASSLPGDRPTHEAFF. CDR3 DNA sequence: TGTGCCAGCAGCCTTCCAGGGGACCGCCCAACTCACGAAGCTTTCTTT.

The J gene is TRBJ2-3, the V gene TRBV4-1; weak D call: TRBD1 (6 bases). Germline V CDR1 and CDR2: MGHRA, YSYEKL. There are 16 residues in the CDR3. The V end was cut by 5 bases, the J end by 5 bases, with 20 bases between. The DNA for the CDR3 is TGCGCCAGCAGCTGGGGGCCCGGGCAGGGACAAGATACGCAGTATTTT. Translation: CASSWGPGQGQDTQYF.

This chain joins TRBV30 and TRBJ2-7; D possibly corresponds to TRBD2 (5 bases). V was clipped by 1 base and J by 5 bases, with 18 bases between them. The CDR3 contains 15 residues. CDR1 and CDR2 from the germline V gene are GTSNPN and SVGIG (reference sequence). The CDR3 sequence is CAWSGQLEIRDEQYF. The CDR3 bases are TGTGCCTGGAGTGGCCAACTAGAAATAAGGGACGAGCAGTACTTC.

This clone has only one observation. The CDR3 sequence: CASSPSGGQGVLGTEAFF. The DNA of the CDR3 is TGTGCCAGCTCACCAAGCGGTGGACAGGGGGTCCTCGGCACTGAAGCTTTCTTT. This chain joins TRBV18 and TRBJ1-1; 10 bases line up with TRBD1. This CDR3 has 18 amino acids. Germline loops: CDR1 KGHSH, CDR2 LQKENI. V lost 2 bases, J lost 4 bases, and 13 bases stayed unmatched.

V is TRBV5-1 and J is TRBJ1-4; 8 bases agree with TRBD1. The CDR3 runs 15 residues. Germline trimming cut 3 bases from V and 7 bases from J; bases unmatched to any gene: 8. The V gene's germline CDR1 is SGHRS and CDR2 YFSETQ. The CDR3 reads CASSSPGTGGEKLFF. In DNA, the CDR3 is TGCGCCAGCAGCTCCCCCGGGACAGGAGGTGAAAAACTGTTTTTT. Combining the CDR3 with reference TRBV5-1 and TRBJ1-4 gives the whole variable domain KAGVTQTPRYLIKTRGQQVTLSCSPISGHRSVSWYQQTPGQGLQFLFEYFSETQRNKGNFPGRFSGRQFSNSRSEMNVSTLELGDSALYLCASSSPGTGGEKLFFGSGTQLSVL.

This chain uses TRBV2 with TRBJ2-1; maybe TRBD2 (5 bases). CDR3 length: 13 residues. V gave up 6 bases and J gave up 7 bases, with 13 bases separating them. The germline gives CDR1 SNHLY, CDR2 FYNNEI. The CDR3 DNA follows: TGTGCCAGCAGCGAGACACTAGGGAATGAGCAGTTCTTC. Translating it yields CASSETLGNEQFF.

This clone was counted between two and nine times. The CDR3 DNA is TGTGCCAGTAGTATGGGCGGGGACCTGGGCGAAGCTTTCTTT. It encodes CASSMGGDLGEAFF. The chain links TRBV19 to TRBJ1-1; D possibly corresponds to TRBD1 (5 bases). The germline gives CDR1 LNHDA, CDR2 SQIVND (reference sequence). Trimming took 3 bases from V and 8 from J, leaving 16 bases between them. The CDR3 is 14 amino acids.